The 25 T cell receptor beta chains presented below share a single source sample, sequenced in a study of control samples from healthy donors and cancer patients. Data came from immunoSEQ multiplex PCR; TCRdb stores just in-frame clones and leaves some out. The sample includes over 60,000 clones, over 85% seen only once; the top ten take roughly 2%. Input material: PBMCs. The source is an older woman with head and neck cancer.

V and J are TRBV7-2 and TRBJ1-5; weak D call: TRBD1 (5 bases). The CDR3 totals 15 residues. Trimming left V 2 bases short and J 5 bases short, with 13 bases between. The germline V gene has CDR1 SGHTA and CDR2 FQGNSA. The CDR3 here is CASSLMAGKDQPQHF. The CDR3 nucleotides are TGTGCCAGCAGCTTAATGGCAGGGAAGGATCAGCCCCAGCATTTT.

This clone is a singleton in its sample. The chain recombines TRBV5-6 with TRBJ1-4; 7 positions match TRBD1. CDR1 and CDR2 from the germline V gene are SGHDT and YYEEEE. This CDR3 is built from 18 residues. V gave up 4 bases and J gave up 3 bases; unmatched junction bases: 15. In DNA, the CDR3 is TGTGCCAGCAGCCGTCTGACAGGGTCGGCCTTGGCTAATGAAAAACTGTTTTTT. It encodes CASSRLTGSALANEKLFF.

This chain connects TRBV6-4 to TRBJ1-6, with 7 bases matching TRBD1. The V and J ends lost 5 bases and 0 bases, in that order; junction bases with no gene match: 10. This CDR3 region has 18 residues. CDR1 is MRHNA, CDR2 SNTAGT, per germline. CDR3 bases: TGTGCCAGCAGTTTTACCCGGGACAGAAGCTCCTATAATTCACCCCTCCACTTT. It yields the protein CASSFTRDRSSYNSPLHF.

The V call is TRBV7-6, the J call TRBJ1-2; TRBD1 is a possible D gene (6 bases). This CDR3 has 15 residues. V gave up 2 bases and J gave up 1 base, with 11 bases separating them. Germline V gene data show CDR1 as SGHVS and CDR2 as FNYEAQ. The CDR3 spells CASSLSPGVNYGYTF. The CDR3 bases are TGTGCCAGCAGCTTATCTCCAGGGGTTAACTATGGCTACACCTTC.

The chain is built from TRBV25-1 and TRBJ2-1; D is undetermined. Germline-derived CDR1 and CDR2 are MGHDK and SYGVNS. The length of the CDR3 is 14 residues. The ends were cut back, 5 bases at V and 3 bases at J, with 11 bases in the middle. CDR3 protein: CASSSRSIYNEQFF. CDR3 in DNA: TGTGCCAGCAGTAGCCGGAGTATCTACAATGAGCAGTTCTTC.

This rearrangement joins TRBV5-1 to TRBJ2-1; D may match TRBD1 or TRBD2 (5 bases each). Germline CDR1 reads SGHRS; CDR2 reads YFSETQ. This CDR3 is built from 15 residues. The ends were cut back, 0 bases at V and 4 bases at J, with 11 bases in the middle. The CDR3 DNA reads as TGCGCCAGCAGCTTGGAGGGACCCGAATACAATGAGCAGTTCTTC. Residues: CASSLEGPEYNEQFF.

This chain uses TRBV20-1 with TRBJ2-1; possible D gene TRBD2, 6 bases. This CDR3 comprises 11 residues. Germline values: CDR1 DFQATT, CDR2 SNEGSKA (reference sequence). Trimming pared 6 bases from V and 10 bases from J, leaving 13 bases between. CDR3 in amino acids: CSAIGGYEQFF. The DNA of the CDR3 is TGCAGTGCCATCGGGGGATACGAGCAGTTCTTC.

The chain uses TRBV28 and TRBJ2-5; D possibly corresponds to TRBD1 (5 bases). The CDR3 sequence is 13 residues long. Germline CDR1 reads MDHEN; CDR2 reads SYDVKM. V lost 5 bases and J 5 bases, leaving 12 bases between the germline ends. CDR3 residues: CASSLPGSETQYF. The CDR3 DNA reads TGTGCCAGCAGTCTTCCAGGGTCGGAGACCCAGTACTTC.

The rearrangement uses TRBV14 and TRBJ1-1; TRBD1 aligns across 9 bases. J gave up 5 bases and V 4 bases, and 5 bases lay outside the gene matches. CDR1 and CDR2 from the germline V gene are SGHDN and FVKESK. CDR3 length equals 14 residues. The CDR3 here is CASSLTGGGTEAFF. The DNA for the CDR3 is TGTGCCAGCAGCCTAACAGGGGGCGGGACTGAAGCTTTCTTT.

The CDR3 spells CASSPDARNTEAFF. The CDR3 bases are TGTGCCAGCAGTCCCGATGCGAGGAACACTGAAGCTTTCTTT. This sequence joins TRBV28 and TRBJ1-1; D gene ambiguous. The CDR3 spans 14 residues. V shed 5 bases and J shed 1 base, with 11 bases lying between them. Germline lookup yields CDR1 MDHEN and CDR2 SYDVKM. Full variable domain (remainder filled in from reference TRBV28 and TRBJ1-1): DVKVTQSSRYLVKRTGEKVFLECVQDMDHENMFWYRQDPGLGLRLIYFSYDVKMKEKGDIPEGYSVSREKKERFSLILESASTNQTSMYLCASSPDARNTEAFFGQGTRLTVV.

This clone was counted only a few times. V is TRBV6-5 and J is TRBJ2-7; D is tentatively TRBD1 or TRBD2 (6 bases each). The CDR3 length is 15 residues. CDR1 MNHEY and CDR2 SVGAGI come from the germline V gene. V lost 0 bases and J 5 bases, leaving 14 bases between the germline ends. CDR3 amino acids: CASSYSWGAGNEQYF. In nucleotides, the CDR3 is TGTGCCAGCAGTTACTCTTGGGGGGCGGGTAACGAGCAGTACTTC.

The chain employs TRBV10-3 and TRBJ1-3, with 7 bases lining up with TRBD1. The V and J ends lost 5 bases and 0 bases, in that order; junction bases with no gene match: 4. The V gene's germline CDR1 is ENHRY and CDR2 SYGVKD. CDR3 length equals 15 residues. CDR3 coding DNA: TGTGCCATCAGTCGACAGGGCTTCTCTGGAAACACCATATATTTT. It yields the protein CAISRQGFSGNTIYF.

The V and J genes are TRBV27 and TRBJ1-6; D is perhaps TRBD1 (6 bases). V was trimmed by 6 bases and J by 7 bases, leaving 19 bases between them. Germline-derived CDR1 and CDR2 are MNHEY and SMNVEV (reference sequence). The CDR3 is 16 residues long. The CDR3: CASSINREIWNSPLHF. DNA for the CDR3: TGTGCCAGCAGCATTAACAGGGAGATATGGAATTCACCCCTCCACTTT.

The chain uses TRBV27 and TRBJ2-1; possibly TRBD2 for D (5 bases). The V end lost 0 bases, the J end lost 1 base, and 16 bases lay between the germline ends. CDR1 is MNHEY and CDR2 is SMNVEV in the germline V gene (reference sequence). The CDR3 is made up of 18 amino acids. The CDR3 DNA follows: TGTGCCAGCAGTTTATCGGCCGGGGTAGGTGGGTCCTACAATGAGCAGTTCTTC. It yields the protein CASSLSAGVGGSYNEQFF.

The genes are TRBV18 and TRBJ2-7, with 10 nucleotides matching TRBD2. Looked up from germline, CDR1 is KGHSH and CDR2 is LQKENI. After removal of 2 bases from V and 7 bases from J, the junction contained 8 bases not matched to a gene. There are 15 residues in the CDR3. CDR3 DNA: TGTGCCAGCTCACCAGGCCTAGCGGGAGTCCGGGAGCAGTACTTC. Amino acids: CASSPGLAGVREQYF.

V gene TRBV2 combines with J gene TRBJ1-4, with a weak D call TRBD1 (5 bases). In germline, CDR1 is SNHLY, CDR2 FYNNEI. Trimming cost V 8 bases and J 5 bases, with 12 bases left between them. This CDR3 contains 13 residues. In nucleotides, the CDR3 is TGTGCCAGCCGCGGGACGAGAAATGAAAAACTGTTTTTT. Amino acid sequence: CASRGTRNEKLFF.

This clone was seen only once. The CDR3, as DNA: TGTGCCAGCCCCGACAGGGCTGACACCGGGGAGCTGTTTTTT. Translating it yields CASPDRADTGELFF. The chain joins TRBV2 to TRBJ2-2; TRBD1 aligns across 7 bases. From germline, CDR1 is SNHLY and CDR2 FYNNEI. The length of the CDR3 is 14 residues. The ends lost 8 bases at V and 3 bases at J; junction bases unmatched: 6.

The chain's CDR3 is CASSQDPGQLYGYTF. CDR3 sequence (DNA): TGTGCCAGCAGCCAAGATCCGGGACAGCTTTATGGCTACACCTTC. This sequence joins TRBV4-2 and TRBJ1-2; 7 nucleotides align to TRBD1. Germline CDR1 LGHNA, CDR2 YNFKEQ. The CDR3 spans 15 residues. J lost 5 bases, V lost 0 bases, and 6 bases had no gene match.

The rearrangement links TRBV11-2 to TRBJ2-7, with 8 nucleotides matching TRBD2. Germline V CDR1 and CDR2: SGHAT, FQNNGV. Trimming took 5 bases from V and 3 from J; bases not matched to a gene: 9. The CDR3 runs 15 residues. In DNA, the CDR3 is TGTGCCAGCAGCCGTCAAGCGGGAGCCAGCTACGAGCAGTACTTC. It encodes CASSRQAGASYEQYF.

The chain recombines TRBV2 with TRBJ2-1; D call uncertain. Germline V gene data show CDR1 as SNHLY and CDR2 as FYNNEI. V lost 7 bases, J lost 6 bases, and 7 bases lay in between. The CDR3 contains 11 residues. The chain's CDR3 is CASKTSNEQFF. The DNA for the CDR3 is TGTGCCAGCAAGACTTCCAATGAGCAGTTCTTC.

This chain uses TRBV7-3 with TRBJ2-2, with D possibly being TRBD2 (6 bases). V was shortened by 3 bases and J by 1 base, with 6 bases between the two germline ends. CDR1 and CDR2 (germline): SGHTA, FQGTGA. The CDR3 has 14 residues. The CDR3 DNA is TGTGCCAGCAGCTTGGGACTGAACACCGGGGAGCTGTTTTTT. Protein product: CASSLGLNTGELFF.

V gene TRBV5-1 combines with J gene TRBJ2-1; TRBD1 agrees at 10 bases. This CDR3 is built from 14 residues. The germline V gene has CDR1 SGHRS and CDR2 YFSETQ. V was pared by 4 bases and J by 7 bases, with 5 bases of the junction left unmatched. The chain's CDR3 is CASSTGQGTNEQFF. The CDR3 region has the DNA TGCGCCAGCAGCACGGGACAGGGGACGAATGAGCAGTTCTTC.

This clone occurred once. Mismatch with germline at one junction end may stem from a read error. The chain has TRBV3-1 (or the pseudogene TRBV3-2) and TRBJ2-7; 9 bases are shared with TRBD2. The germline CDR1 and CDR2 sequences are LGHDT and YNNKEL (reference sequence). This CDR3 spans 14 amino acids. Here the CDR3 reads CASSQAPRTSARFF. The CDR3 DNA follows: TGTGCCAGCAGCCAAGCCCCAAGGACTAGCGCTAGATTCTTC.

This chain connects TRBV9 to TRBJ1-2, with D maybe TRBD1 (6 bases). V shed 3 bases and J shed 1 base, with 19 bases lying between them. The V gene's germline CDR1 is SGDLS and CDR2 YYNGEE. The CDR3 consists of 17 residues. Here the CDR3 DNA reads TGTGCCAGCAGCGCCTCACAAGGGGGAGGCTTTAACTATGGCTACACCTTC. Its translation: CASSASQGGGFNYGYTF.

The rearrangement uses TRBV2 and TRBJ2-6; perhaps TRBD2 as D (6 bases). The CDR3 has 15 amino acids. V shed 6 bases and J shed 0 bases, with 9 bases lying between them. Germline V lookup: CDR1 SNHLY, CDR2 FYNNEI. CDR3 in amino acids: CASRLADSGANVLTF. The CDR3 region has the DNA TGTGCCAGCAGATTAGCGGACTCTGGGGCCAACGTCCTGACTTTC. Looking up the rest from reference TRBV2 and TRBJ2-6 gives the full variable domain: EPEVTQTPSHQVTQMGQEVILRCVPISNHLYFYWYRQILGQKVEFLVSFYNNEISEKSEIFDDQFSVERPDGSNFTLKIRSTKLEDSAMYFCASRLADSGANVLTFGAGSRLTVL.